The 17 T cell receptor beta chains below were found in one sample sequenced in a study of shared clonotypes between healthy human individuals (dated by TCRdb to the early 2020s). CD8 naive samples were obtained by positive selection for CCR7 among CD45RO-negative cells, yielding a CD45RA+CCR7+ population from which TemRA cells were excluded. The receptor library was made with the immunoSEQ multiplex PCR assay. TCRdb took over this immuneACCESS table, retaining in-frame rearrangements with V and J assigned. Such tables are incomplete; in checked studies, under half of the missing clones stem from an unresolved V gene, and the remainder is unexplained. Across this sample there are some 2 million clones, with about 95% seen only once. The ten largest clones add up to 1% to 1.5% of the sample. What was sequenced was naive CD8+ T cells sorted from blood. In the paper's terms, the cell subset or site label means: CD45RA+CCR7+. The receptors here all came from a man between 18 and 29 years old in good health.

CDR3 region: CASSVGAGGEETQYF. In DNA, the CDR3 is TGTGCCAGCAGCGTCGGGGCAGGGGGCGAGGAGACCCAGTACTTC. This sequence joins TRBV5-8 and TRBJ2-5; 8 bases agree with TRBD1. The germline V gene encodes CDR1 SGHTS and CDR2 YDEGEE. The ends lost 4 bases at V and 5 bases at J; junction bases unmatched: 10. The CDR3 has 15 amino acids.

The chain links TRBV11-2 to TRBJ1-1; D call uncertain. The CDR3 totals 12 residues. V was clipped by 6 bases and J by 6 bases, with 11 bases between them. Germline lookup yields CDR1 SGHAT and CDR2 FQNNGV. The DNA of the CDR3 is TGTGCCAGCAGTCCTGGATATTCTGAAGCTTTCTTT. This codes for CASSPGYSEAFF.

The V call is TRBV4-1, the J call TRBJ2-7, with D uncertain. Germline CDR1 and CDR2: MGHRA and YSYEKL. Trimming pared 5 bases from V and 1 base from J, leaving 9 bases between. CDR3 length: 13 residues. The DNA of the CDR3 is TGCGCCAGCAGCGTGGTGGGATCCTACGAGCAGTACTTC. It codes for CASSVVGSYEQYF.

V is TRBV7-9 and J is TRBJ1-2, with TRBD1 as a possible D gene (5 bases). V lost 5 bases, J lost 4 bases, and 17 bases lay in between. Germline CDR1 is SEHNR and CDR2 is FQNEAQ (reference sequence). This CDR3 has 15 residues. The CDR3 DNA follows: TGTGCCAGCAGCGAAGCATGGGGGGAACTCTATGGCTACACCTTC. Amino acid sequence: CASSEAWGELYGYTF.

This sequence joins TRBV4-1 and TRBJ2-1, with TRBD2 identical over 7 bases. Per the germline V gene, CDR1 is MGHRA and CDR2 is YSYEKL. J gave up 6 bases and V 5 bases, and 4 bases lay outside the gene matches. The CDR3 length is 13 residues. The CDR3 DNA reads as TGCGCCAGCAGCTTTCGACTAGCCAATGAGCAGTTCTTC. It codes for CASSFRLANEQFF.

The chain uses TRBV6-1 and TRBJ1-2, with TRBD1 matching over 12 bases. Germline lookup yields CDR1 MNHNS and CDR2 SASEGT. V trimming: 0 bases; J trimming: 7 bases; junction bases outside the gene matches: 0. The CDR3 spans 14 residues. The CDR3 nucleotides read TGTGCCAGCAGTGAAGCGGGACAGGGGGCTGGCTACACCTTC. Translation gives CASSEAGQGAGYTF.

The chain joins TRBV11-2 to TRBJ2-1; D is unclear. CDR1 and CDR2 from the germline V gene are SGHAT and FQNNGV. There are 12 residues in the CDR3. The V gene lost 4 bases and the J gene lost 4 bases, with 5 bases spanning the gap. DNA of the CDR3: TGTGCCAGCAGCTCAGCGTACAATGAGCAGTTCTTC. It specifies CASSSAYNEQFF.

This chain connects TRBV27 to TRBJ2-7; 10 nucleotides line up with TRBD1. The V segment lost 6 bases and the J segment 4 bases; nucleotides outside the gene matches: 3. The CDR3 contains 13 residues. Germline loops: CDR1 MNHEY, CDR2 SMNVEV (reference sequence). DNA of the CDR3: TGTGCCAGCAGGGGACAGGGGCTTTACGAGCAGTACTTC. It codes for CASRGQGLYEQYF.

J is TRBJ1-1 and V is TRBV7-6; D ambiguous. CDR3 size: 12 residues. V was cut by 4 bases and J by 7 bases, with 10 bases left in between. Germline V gene lookup returns CDR1 SGHVS and CDR2 FNYEAQ. The CDR3 here is CASSSPLDEAFF. DNA of the CDR3: TGTGCCAGCAGCTCTCCTTTAGATGAAGCTTTCTTT. Supplemented by reference TRBV7-6 and TRBJ1-1, the full variable domain reads GAGVSQSPRYKVTKRGQDVALRCDPISGHVSLYWYRQALGQGPEFLTYFNYEAQQDKSGLPNDRFSAERPEGSISTLTIQRTEQRDSAMYRCASSSPLDEAFFGQGTRLTVV.

CDR3 bases: TGCGCCAGCAGCCAAGATCGGGCAGGGGGAGACATTCAGTACTTC. Encoded protein: CASSQDRAGGDIQYF. The V call is TRBV4-1, the J call TRBJ2-4; 7 positions match TRBD1. The CDR3 contains 15 residues. Germline V gene lookup returns CDR1 MGHRA and CDR2 YSYEKL. The ends lost 0 bases at V and 8 bases at J; junction bases unmatched: 7.

The chain carries TRBV15 and TRBJ1-5; 7 bases fit TRBD1. V lost 6 bases and J lost 4; bases outside the gene matches: 6. Germline assignment: CDR1 LNHNV and CDR2 YYDKDF (reference sequence). The CDR3 length is 14 residues. CDR3 DNA: TGTGCCACCAGTACCGGGACAGCTAATCAGCCCCAGCATTTT. This gives the protein CATSTGTANQPQHF.

V and J are TRBV19 and TRBJ1-2; D may be TRBD1 (5 bases). Germline V gives CDR1 LNHDA, CDR2 SQIVND (reference sequence). Trimming took off 5 bases at V and 8 bases at J, with 12 bases between the two ends. The CDR3 runs 12 residues. The DNA for the CDR3 is TGTGCCAGTAGTTCCCAAGGGGACGGCTACACCTTC. Its translation: CASSSQGDGYTF.

This clone came up once. The chain uses TRBV6-1 and TRBJ2-7, with 8 nucleotides matching TRBD1. Germline V gene data show CDR1 as MNHNS and CDR2 as SASEGT. CDR3 length equals 13 residues. With 2 bases clipped from V and 13 bases from J, the junction kept 10 bases outside the gene matches. The CDR3 loop reads CASSELGQVVEYF. In DNA form, the CDR3 reads TGTGCCAGCAGTGAATTGGGACAGGTCGTCGAATACTTC.

This clone was seen just once. J is TRBJ1-5 and V is TRBV27, with 10 positions matching TRBD1. Per the germline V gene, CDR1 is MNHEY and CDR2 is SMNVEV (reference sequence). After removal of 8 bases from V and 6 bases from J, the junction contained 7 bases not matched to a gene. This CDR3 has 14 amino acids. CDR3 in DNA: TGTGCCAGCGCCTTAGGACAGGGGGGTCAGCCCCAGCATTTT. Amino acids: CASALGQGGQPQHF.

This clone was observed a single time. This chain joins TRBV28 and TRBJ1-1; D might be TRBD1 (5 bases). The CDR3 is made up of 15 amino acids. Between the trimmed V and J ends, which lost 3 bases and 0 bases, there was a span of 11 bases. Germline V gives CDR1 MDHEN, CDR2 SYDVKM. In nucleotides, the CDR3 is TGTGCCAGCAGTTTCTTTAGGGGAATGAACACTGAAGCTTTCTTT. Amino acid sequence: CASSFFRGMNTEAFF.

The rearrangement uses TRBV10-1 and TRBJ2-1; 11 nucleotides agree with TRBD2. Germline values: CDR1 WNHNN, CDR2 SYGVQD (reference sequence). J lost 8 bases, V lost 4 bases, and 10 bases had no gene match. This CDR3 has 16 residues. CDR3 DNA sequence: TGCGCCAGCAGTGTCGGGCTAGCGGGAGGACGGGATGAGCAGTTCTTC. It specifies CASSVGLAGGRDEQFF.

The V call is TRBV30, the J call TRBJ1-1; D not certain. This CDR3 comprises 14 residues. V was pared by 0 bases and J by 5 bases, with 13 bases between. Germline lookup yields CDR1 GTSNPN and CDR2 SVGIG (reference sequence). The CDR3 region is CAWSVGGSGTEAFF. The CDR3, as DNA: TGTGCCTGGAGTGTAGGTGGGTCCGGGACTGAAGCTTTCTTT.